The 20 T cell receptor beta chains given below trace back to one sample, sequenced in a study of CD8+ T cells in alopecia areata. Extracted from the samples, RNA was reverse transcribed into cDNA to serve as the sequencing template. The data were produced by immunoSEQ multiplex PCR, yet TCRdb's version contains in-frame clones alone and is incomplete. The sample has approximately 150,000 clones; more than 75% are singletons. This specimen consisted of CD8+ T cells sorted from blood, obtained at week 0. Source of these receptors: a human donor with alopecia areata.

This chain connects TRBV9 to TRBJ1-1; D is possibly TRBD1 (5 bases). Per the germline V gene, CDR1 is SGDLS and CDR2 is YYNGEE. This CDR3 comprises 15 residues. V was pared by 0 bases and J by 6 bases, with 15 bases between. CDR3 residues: CASSVASGQGAEAFF. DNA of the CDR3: TGTGCCAGCAGCGTAGCTTCCGGACAAGGAGCTGAAGCTTTCTTT.

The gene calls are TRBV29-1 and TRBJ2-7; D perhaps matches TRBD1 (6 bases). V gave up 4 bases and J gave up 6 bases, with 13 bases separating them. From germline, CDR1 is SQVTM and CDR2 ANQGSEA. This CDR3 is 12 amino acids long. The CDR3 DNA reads TGCAGCGTTGCAGCCGGGACACCCGAGCAGTACTTC. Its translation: CSVAAGTPEQYF.

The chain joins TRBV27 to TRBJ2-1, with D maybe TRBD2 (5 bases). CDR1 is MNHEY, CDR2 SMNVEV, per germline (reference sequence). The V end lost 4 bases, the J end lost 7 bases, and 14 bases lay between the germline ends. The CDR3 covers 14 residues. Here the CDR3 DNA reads TGTGCCAGCAGTTCGGTGGGAGCGAGAAATGAGCAGTTCTTC. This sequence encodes CASSSVGARNEQFF.

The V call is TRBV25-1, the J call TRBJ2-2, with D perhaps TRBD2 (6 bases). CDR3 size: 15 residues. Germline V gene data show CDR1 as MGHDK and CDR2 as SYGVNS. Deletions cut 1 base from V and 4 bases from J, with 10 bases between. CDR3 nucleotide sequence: TGTGCCAGCAGTGAATTCGGGGGAGTCACCGGGGAGCTGTTTTTT. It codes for CASSEFGGVTGELFF.

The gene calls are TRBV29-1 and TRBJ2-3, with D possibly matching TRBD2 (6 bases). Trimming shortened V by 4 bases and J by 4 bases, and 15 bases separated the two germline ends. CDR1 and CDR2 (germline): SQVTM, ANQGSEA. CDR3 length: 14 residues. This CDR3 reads CSVATSWLSDTQYF. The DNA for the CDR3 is TGCAGCGTTGCGACTAGTTGGTTATCAGATACGCAGTATTTT.

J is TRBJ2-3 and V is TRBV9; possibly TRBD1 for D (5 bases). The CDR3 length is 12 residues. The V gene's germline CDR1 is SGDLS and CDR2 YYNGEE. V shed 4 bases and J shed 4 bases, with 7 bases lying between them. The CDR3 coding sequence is TGTGCCAGCAGCCGACAGCCAGATACGCAGTATTTT. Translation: CASSRQPDTQYF. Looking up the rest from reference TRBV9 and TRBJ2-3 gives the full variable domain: DSGVTQTPKHLITATGQRVTLRCSPRSGDLSVYWYQQSLDQGLQFLIQYYNGEERAKGNILERFSAQQFPDLHSELNLSSLELGDSALYFCASSRQPDTQYFGPGTRLTVL.

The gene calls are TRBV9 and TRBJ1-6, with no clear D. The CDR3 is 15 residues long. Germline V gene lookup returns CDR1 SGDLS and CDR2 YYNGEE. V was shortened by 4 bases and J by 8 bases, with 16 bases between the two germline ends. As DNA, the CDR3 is TGTGCCAGCAGCTCCAACACGGAGGCGGATTCACCCCTCCACTTT. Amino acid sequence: CASSSNTEADSPLHF.

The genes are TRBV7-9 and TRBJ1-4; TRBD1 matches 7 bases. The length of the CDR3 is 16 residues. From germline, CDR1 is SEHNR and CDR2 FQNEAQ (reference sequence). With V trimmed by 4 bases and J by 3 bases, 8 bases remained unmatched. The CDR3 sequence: CASSSPQDRPNEKLFF. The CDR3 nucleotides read TGTGCCAGCAGCTCGCCCCAGGACAGGCCTAATGAAAAACTGTTTTTT.

The CDR3 coding sequence is TGTGCCAGCTACCGGAGCTATGGCTACACCTTC. Protein sequence: CASYRSYGYTF. The V and J genes are TRBV6-1 and TRBJ1-2; D gene unclear. The CDR3 sequence is 11 residues long. Germline lookup yields CDR1 MNHNS and CDR2 SASEGT. Trimming left V 8 bases short and J 4 bases short, with 8 bases between.

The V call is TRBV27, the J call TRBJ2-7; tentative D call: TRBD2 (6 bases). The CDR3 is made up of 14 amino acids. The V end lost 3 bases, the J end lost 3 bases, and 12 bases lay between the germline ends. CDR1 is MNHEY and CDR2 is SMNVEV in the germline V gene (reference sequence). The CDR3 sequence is CASSFEEGFYEQYF. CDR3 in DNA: TGTGCCAGCAGTTTTGAGGAGGGATTCTACGAGCAGTACTTC.

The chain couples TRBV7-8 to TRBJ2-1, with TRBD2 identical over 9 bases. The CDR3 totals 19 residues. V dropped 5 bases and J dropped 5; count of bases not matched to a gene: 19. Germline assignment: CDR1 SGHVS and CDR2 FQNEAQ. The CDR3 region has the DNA TGTGCCAGCAGCCCACACCCGGACGCGGCAGCGGGGGGTAACAATGAGCAGTTCTTC. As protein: CASSPHPDAAAGGNNEQFF.

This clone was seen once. The CDR3 bases are TGTGCCAGCGGAGGCGGGATATACGACACCGGGGAGCTGTTTTTT. Protein sequence: CASGGGIYDTGELFF. The chain recombines TRBV27 with TRBJ2-2; the D gene is possibly TRBD2 (6 bases). This CDR3 is 15 amino acids long. CDR1 is MNHEY, CDR2 SMNVEV, per germline (reference sequence). V gave up 8 bases and J gave up 3 bases, with 16 bases separating them.

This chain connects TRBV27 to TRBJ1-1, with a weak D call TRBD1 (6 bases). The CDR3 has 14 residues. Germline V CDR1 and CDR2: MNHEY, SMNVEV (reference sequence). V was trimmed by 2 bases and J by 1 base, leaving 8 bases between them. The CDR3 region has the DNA TGTGCCAGCAGTTTAAGGGGGGCGAACACTGAAGCTTTCTTT. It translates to CASSLRGANTEAFF.

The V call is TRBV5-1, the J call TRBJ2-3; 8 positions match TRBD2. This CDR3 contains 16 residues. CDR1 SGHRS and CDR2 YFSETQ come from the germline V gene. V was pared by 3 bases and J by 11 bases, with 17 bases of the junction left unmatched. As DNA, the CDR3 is TGCGCCAGCAGCTGGGACCAAGCGGGGGACCTTAAGGGGCAGTATTTT. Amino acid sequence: CASSWDQAGDLKGQYF. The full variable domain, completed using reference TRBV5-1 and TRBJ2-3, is KAGVTQTPRYLIKTRGQQVTLSCSPISGHRSVSWYQQTPGQGLQFLFEYFSETQRNKGNFPGRFSGRQFSNSRSEMNVSTLELGDSALYLCASSWDQAGDLKGQYFGPGTRLTVL.

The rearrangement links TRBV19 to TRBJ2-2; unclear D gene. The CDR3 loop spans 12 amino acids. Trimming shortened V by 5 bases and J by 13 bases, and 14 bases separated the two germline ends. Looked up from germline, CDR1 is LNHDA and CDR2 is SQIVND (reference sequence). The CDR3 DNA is TGTGCCAGTAGTCTGACATGGCGTGGGCTGTTTTTT. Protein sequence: CASSLTWRGLFF.

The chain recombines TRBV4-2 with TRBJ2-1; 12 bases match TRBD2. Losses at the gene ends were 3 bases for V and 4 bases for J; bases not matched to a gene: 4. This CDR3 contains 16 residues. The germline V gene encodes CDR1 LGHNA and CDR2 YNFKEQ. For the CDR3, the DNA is TGTGCCAGCAGCCATGATGGACTAGCGGGGTACAATGAGCAGTTCTTC. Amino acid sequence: CASSHDGLAGYNEQFF.

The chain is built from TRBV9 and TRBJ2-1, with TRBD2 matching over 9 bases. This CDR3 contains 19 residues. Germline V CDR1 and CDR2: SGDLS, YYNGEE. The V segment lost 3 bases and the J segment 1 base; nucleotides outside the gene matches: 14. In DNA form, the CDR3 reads TGTGCCAGCAGCGGAAGGGGGCCAGCGGGAGGTGGGTCCTACAATGAGCAGTTCTTC. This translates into CASSGRGPAGGGSYNEQFF.

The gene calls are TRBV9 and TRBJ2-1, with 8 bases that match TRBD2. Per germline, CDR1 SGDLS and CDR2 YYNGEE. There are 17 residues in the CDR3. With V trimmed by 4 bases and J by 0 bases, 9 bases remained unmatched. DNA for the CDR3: TGTGCCAGCAGCCCCCGACGGGGGGGATACTCCTACAATGAGCAGTTCTTC. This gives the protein CASSPRRGGYSYNEQFF.

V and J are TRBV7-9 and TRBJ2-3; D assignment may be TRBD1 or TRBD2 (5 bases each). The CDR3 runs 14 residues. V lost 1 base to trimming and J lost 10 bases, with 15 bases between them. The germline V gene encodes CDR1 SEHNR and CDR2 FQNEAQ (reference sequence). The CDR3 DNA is TGTGCCAGCAGCTTAGAGGGGCGGCAGCGGCCGCAGTATTTT. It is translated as CASSLEGRQRPQYF.

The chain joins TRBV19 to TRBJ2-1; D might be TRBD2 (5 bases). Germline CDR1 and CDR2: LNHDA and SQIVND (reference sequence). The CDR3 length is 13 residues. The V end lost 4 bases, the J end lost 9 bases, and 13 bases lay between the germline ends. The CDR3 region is CASSTRSGVEQFF. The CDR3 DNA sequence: TGTGCCAGTAGTACCAGGTCCGGGGTTGAGCAGTTCTTC.